This T cell receptor beta chain was sequenced during a study of cytomegalovirus exposure and HLA in healthy donors. Study-level findings and limits: Overall, approximately 180 TCR beta chains were annotated as cytomegalovirus-associated. Three of the chains that were CMV-associated were confirmed in vitro to be specific for CMV antigens.

As regards this clone: What it recognizes is unknown.

The length of the CDR3 is 12 residues. V was clipped by 1 base and J by 11 bases, with 14 bases between them. CDR1 and CDR2 from the germline V gene are GTSNPN and SVGIG (reference sequence). The repertoire was sequenced with immunoSEQ multiplex PCR; TCRdb's copy has only in-frame clones and lacks some. The sample includes 110,000 to 150,000 clones, about 91% of them seen just once. Sequencing input: PBMCs. This TCR was recovered from a woman aged 18-30 years in good health and CMV-seropositive. The genes are TRBV30 and TRBJ1-1; D remains unclear. The DNA for the CDR3 is TGTGCCTGGAGTGACGAGGGTGGGGAGGCTTTCTTT. Amino acid sequence: CAWSDEGGEAFF.